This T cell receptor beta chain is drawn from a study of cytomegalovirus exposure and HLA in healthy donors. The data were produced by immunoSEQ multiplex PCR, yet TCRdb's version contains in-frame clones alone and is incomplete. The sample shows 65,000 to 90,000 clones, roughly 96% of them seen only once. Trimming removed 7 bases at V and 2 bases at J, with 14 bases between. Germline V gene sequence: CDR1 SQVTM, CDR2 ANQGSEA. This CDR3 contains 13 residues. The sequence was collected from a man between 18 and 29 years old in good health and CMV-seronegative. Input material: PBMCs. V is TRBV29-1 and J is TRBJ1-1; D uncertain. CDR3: CSASFGSNTEAFF. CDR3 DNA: TGCAGCGCCTCCTTCGGGTCTAACACTGAAGCTTTCTTT.